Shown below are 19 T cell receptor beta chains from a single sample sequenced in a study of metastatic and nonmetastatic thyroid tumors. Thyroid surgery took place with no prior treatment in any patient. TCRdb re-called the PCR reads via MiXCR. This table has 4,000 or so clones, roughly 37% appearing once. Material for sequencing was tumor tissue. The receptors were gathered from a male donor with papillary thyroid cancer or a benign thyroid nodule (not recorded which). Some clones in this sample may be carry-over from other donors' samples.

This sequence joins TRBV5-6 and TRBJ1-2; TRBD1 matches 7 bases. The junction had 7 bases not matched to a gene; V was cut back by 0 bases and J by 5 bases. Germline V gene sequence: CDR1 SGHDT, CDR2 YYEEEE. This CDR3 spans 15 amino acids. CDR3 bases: TGTGCCAGCAGCTTGGGACAGGGAATGCAGTATGGCTACACCTTC. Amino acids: CASSLGQGMQYGYTF.

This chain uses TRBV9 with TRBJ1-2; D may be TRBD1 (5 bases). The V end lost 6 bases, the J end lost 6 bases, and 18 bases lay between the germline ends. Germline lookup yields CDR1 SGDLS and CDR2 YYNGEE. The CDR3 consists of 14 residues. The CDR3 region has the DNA TGTGCCAGCACATACAGGTGGGGTGGCCATGGCTACACCTTC. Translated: CASTYRWGGHGYTF.

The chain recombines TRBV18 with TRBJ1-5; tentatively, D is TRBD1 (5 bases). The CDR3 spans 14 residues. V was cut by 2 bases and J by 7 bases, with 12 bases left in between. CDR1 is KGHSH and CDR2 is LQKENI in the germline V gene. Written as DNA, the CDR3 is TGTGCCAGCTCACCAACAAGGGACTTGCAGCCCCAGCATTTT. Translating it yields CASSPTRDLQPQHF.

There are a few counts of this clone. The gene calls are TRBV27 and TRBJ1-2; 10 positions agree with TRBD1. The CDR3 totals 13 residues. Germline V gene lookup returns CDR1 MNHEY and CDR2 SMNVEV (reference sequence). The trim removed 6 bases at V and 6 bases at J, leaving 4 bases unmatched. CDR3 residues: CASSRQGAHGYTF. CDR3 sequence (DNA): TGTGCCAGCAGCAGACAGGGGGCGCATGGCTACACCTTC.

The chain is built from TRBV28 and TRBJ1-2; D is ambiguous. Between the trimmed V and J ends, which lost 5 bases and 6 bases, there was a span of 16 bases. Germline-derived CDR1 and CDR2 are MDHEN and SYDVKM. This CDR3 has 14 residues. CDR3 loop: CASSRTRVLNGYTF. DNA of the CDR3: TGTGCCAGCAGTCGGACCCGGGTCCTTAATGGCTACACCTTC.

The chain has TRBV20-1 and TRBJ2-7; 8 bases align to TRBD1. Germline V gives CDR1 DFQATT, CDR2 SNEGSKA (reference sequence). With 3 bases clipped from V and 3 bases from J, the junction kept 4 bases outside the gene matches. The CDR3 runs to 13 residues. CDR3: CSARDRASYEQYF. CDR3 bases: TGCAGTGCTAGGGACAGGGCAAGCTACGAGCAGTACTTC.

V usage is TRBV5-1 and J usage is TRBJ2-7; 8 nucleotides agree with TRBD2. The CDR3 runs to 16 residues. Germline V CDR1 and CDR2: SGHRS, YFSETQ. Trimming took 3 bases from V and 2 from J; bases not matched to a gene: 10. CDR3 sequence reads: CASSWLGSGGPYEQYF. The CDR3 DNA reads TGCGCCAGCAGCTGGTTGGGGAGCGGGGGACCCTACGAGCAGTACTTC.

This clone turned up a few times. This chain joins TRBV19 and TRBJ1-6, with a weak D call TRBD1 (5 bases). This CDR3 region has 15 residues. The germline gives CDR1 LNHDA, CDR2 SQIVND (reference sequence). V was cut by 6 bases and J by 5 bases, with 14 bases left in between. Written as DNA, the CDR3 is TGTGCCAGTAGGCCCTCCGGGGCCGATAATTCACCCCTCCACTTT. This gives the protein CASRPSGADNSPLHF.

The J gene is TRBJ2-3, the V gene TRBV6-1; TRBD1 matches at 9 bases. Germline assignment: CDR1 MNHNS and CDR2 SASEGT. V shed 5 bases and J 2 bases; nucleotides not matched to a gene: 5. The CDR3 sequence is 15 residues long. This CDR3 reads CASSRTGENTDTQYF. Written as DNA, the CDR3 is TGTGCCAGCAGTCGGACAGGGGAAAACACAGATACGCAGTATTTT.

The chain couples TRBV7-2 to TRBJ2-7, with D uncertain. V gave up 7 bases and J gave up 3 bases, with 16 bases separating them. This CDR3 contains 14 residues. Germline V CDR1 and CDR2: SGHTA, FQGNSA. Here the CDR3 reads CASKLDRLNYEQYF. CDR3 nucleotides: TGTGCCAGCAAATTAGACCGTTTGAACTACGAGCAGTACTTC.

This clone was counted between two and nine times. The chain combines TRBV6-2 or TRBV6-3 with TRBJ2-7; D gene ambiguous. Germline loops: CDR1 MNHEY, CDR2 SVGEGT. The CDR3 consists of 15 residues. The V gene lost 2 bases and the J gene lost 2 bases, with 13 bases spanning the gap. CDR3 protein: CASSYLTVMPYEQYF. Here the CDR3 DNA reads TGTGCCAGCAGTTACCTAACGGTCATGCCCTACGAGCAGTACTTC.

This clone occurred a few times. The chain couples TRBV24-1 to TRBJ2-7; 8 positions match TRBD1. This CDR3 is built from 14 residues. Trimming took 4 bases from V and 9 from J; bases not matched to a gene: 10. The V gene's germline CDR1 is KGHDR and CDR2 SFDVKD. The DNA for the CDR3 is TGTGCCACCAGTGACCATGGACAGGGCTTCGTGCAGTACTTC. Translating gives CATSDHGQGFVQYF.

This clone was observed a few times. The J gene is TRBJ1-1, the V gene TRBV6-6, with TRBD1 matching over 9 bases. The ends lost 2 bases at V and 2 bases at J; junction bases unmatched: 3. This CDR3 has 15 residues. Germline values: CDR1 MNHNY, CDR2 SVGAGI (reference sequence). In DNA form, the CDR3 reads TGTGCCAGCAGTTACCCGGGACAGGGAAACACTGAAGCTTTCTTT. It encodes CASSYPGQGNTEAFF.

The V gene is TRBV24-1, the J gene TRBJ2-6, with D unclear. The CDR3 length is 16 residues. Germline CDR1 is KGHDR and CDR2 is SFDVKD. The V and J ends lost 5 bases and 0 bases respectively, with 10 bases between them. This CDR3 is CATSVRGYSGANVLTF. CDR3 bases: TGTGCCACCAGTGTTCGAGGCTACTCTGGGGCCAACGTCCTGACTTTC.

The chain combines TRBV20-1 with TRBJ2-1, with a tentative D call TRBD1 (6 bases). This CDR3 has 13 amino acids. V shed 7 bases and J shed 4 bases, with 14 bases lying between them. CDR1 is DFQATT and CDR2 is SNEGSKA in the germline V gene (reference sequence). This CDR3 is CSVGRGGYNEQFF. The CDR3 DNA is TGCAGTGTGGGCAGGGGTGGGTACAATGAGCAGTTCTTC.

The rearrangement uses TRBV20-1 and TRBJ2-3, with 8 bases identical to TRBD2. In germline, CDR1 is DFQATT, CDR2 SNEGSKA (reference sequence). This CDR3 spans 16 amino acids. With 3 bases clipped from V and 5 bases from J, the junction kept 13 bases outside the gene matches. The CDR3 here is CSARGVYSGSVDTQYF. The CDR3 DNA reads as TGCAGTGCTAGGGGGGTGTACAGCGGGAGTGTAGATACGCAGTATTTT.

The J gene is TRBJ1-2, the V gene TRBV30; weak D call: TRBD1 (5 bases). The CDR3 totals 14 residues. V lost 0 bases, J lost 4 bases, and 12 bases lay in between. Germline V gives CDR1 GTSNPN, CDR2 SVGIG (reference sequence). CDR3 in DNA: TGTGCCTGGAGTGTACCTGGGGACCTCTATGGCTACACCTTC. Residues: CAWSVPGDLYGYTF.

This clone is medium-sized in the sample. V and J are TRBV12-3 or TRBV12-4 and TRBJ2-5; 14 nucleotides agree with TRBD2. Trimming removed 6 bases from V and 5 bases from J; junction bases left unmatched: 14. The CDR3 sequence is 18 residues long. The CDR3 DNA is TGTGCCAGCAGACCGGGACTAGCGGGAGAATGGGGTAGGGAGACCCAGTACTTC. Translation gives CASRPGLAGEWGRETQYF.

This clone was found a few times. CDR3 region: CASSPTSGNTGELFF. CDR3 DNA sequence: TGTGCCAGCAGCCCCACTAGCGGGAATACCGGGGAGCTGTTTTTT. The chain couples TRBV28 to TRBJ2-2, with 10 bases lining up with TRBD2. The germline V gene encodes CDR1 MDHEN and CDR2 SYDVKM. V lost 6 bases to trimming and J lost 5 bases; unmatched junction nucleotides: 6. CDR3 size: 15 residues. Together with reference TRBV28 and TRBJ2-2, the CDR3 gives the full variable domain: DVKVTQSSRYLVKRTGEKVFLECVQDMDHENMFWYRQDPGLGLRLIYFSYDVKMKEKGDIPEGYSVSREKKERFSLILESASTNQTSMYLCASSPTSGNTGELFFGEGSRLTVL.